Detailed here is one T cell receptor beta chain. Antigen specificity is unknown. Some clones are missing from TCRdb's copy, which holds only in-frame ones; the method was immunoSEQ multiplex PCR. The sample consists of 25,000 to 30,000 clones, about 80% of them appearing once. These data come from a study of cytotoxic CD8 clonotypes in ibrutinib-treated CLL. Whole-study context: Once patients had received a median 12 months of treatment, range 6 to 36, response samples were obtained. Study-level points and caveats: Sustained-remission patients were sampled at different times than progressing patients were. Clonality went up at ibrutinib response and then declined back toward baseline at progression.

Frozen PBMC stocks contributed about 2.2 micrograms of genomic DNA to the TCR beta libraries. V was clipped by 5 bases and J by 0 bases; unmatched bases: 9. From germline, CDR1 is MNHEY and CDR2 SMNVEV (reference sequence). The CDR3 contains 16 residues. This chain connects TRBV27 to TRBJ2-5; 7 bases map to TRBD2. The receptor was derived from a human donor with chronic lymphocytic leukemia. The sequences come from PBMCs, collected after 36 months of ibrutinib treatment. The DNA for the CDR3 is TGTGCCAGCAGTCTACGGAGCGGGGACTACCAAGAGACCCAGTACTTC. Translated: CASSLRSGDYQETQYF.